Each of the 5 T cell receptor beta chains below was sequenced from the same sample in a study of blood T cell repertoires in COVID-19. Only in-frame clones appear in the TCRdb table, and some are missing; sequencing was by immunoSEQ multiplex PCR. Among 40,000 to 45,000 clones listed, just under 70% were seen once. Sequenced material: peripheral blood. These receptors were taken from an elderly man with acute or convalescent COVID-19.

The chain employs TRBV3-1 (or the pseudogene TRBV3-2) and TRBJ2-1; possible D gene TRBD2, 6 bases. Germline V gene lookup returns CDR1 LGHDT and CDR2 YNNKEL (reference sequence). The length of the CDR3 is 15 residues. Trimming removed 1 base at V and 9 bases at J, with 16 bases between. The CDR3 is CASSQVLSGSSEQFF. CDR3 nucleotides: TGTGCCAGCAGCCAAGTACTGAGCGGGTCAAGTGAGCAGTTCTTC.

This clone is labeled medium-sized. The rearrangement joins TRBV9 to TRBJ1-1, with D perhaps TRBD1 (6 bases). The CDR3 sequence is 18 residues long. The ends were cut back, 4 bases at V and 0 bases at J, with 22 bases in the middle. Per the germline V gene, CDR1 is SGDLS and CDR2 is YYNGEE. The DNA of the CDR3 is TGTGCCAGCAGCCTCGATTTAGGGGGTCACCACATGAACACTGAAGCTTTCTTT. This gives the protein CASSLDLGGHHMNTEAFF.

The CDR3, as DNA: TGTGCCAGCAGCATACAGGGATTGGAAGCTTTCTTT. Protein sequence: CASSIQGLEAFF. The chain recombines TRBV6-5 with TRBJ1-1; tentative D call: TRBD1 (6 bases). The V and J ends lost 6 bases and 8 bases respectively, with 13 bases between them. The germline gives CDR1 MNHEY, CDR2 SVGAGI. CDR3 size: 12 residues.

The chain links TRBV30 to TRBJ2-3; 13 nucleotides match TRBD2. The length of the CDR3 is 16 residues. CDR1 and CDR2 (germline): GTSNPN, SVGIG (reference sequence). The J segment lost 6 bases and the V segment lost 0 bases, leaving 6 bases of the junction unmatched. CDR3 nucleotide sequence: TGTGCCTGGAGTGTACCTGGACTAGCGGGAGTTGATACGCAGTATTTT. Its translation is CAWSVPGLAGVDTQYF.

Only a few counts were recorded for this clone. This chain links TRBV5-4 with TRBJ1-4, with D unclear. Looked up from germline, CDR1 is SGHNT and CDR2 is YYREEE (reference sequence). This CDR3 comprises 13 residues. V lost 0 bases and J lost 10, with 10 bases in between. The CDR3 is CASSLGPAGKLFF. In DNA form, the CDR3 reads TGTGCCAGCAGCTTGGGTCCGGCGGGAAAACTGTTTTTT.